This record looks at one TCR beta chain sequence and its context. Its antigen is unidentified. Germline values: CDR1 SEHNR, CDR2 FQNEAQ (reference sequence). The CDR3 totals 16 residues. With no T cell sorting beforehand, total RNA was isolated from whole blood. This sample was included in a study of monozygotic twins with inflammatory bowel disease. Findings and caveats of the study: Clonotype sharing was lower in IBD patients than healthy twins, most markedly with disease activity.

Used for each TCR library was 3500 ng of total RNA. UMIs bearing a 6-nucleotide sample barcode were added through template switching. With the 5' RACE reads reprocessed, TCRdb shows one record per CDR3 protein and no DNA. This table holds roughly 330,000 distinct CDR3 sequences. The chain links TRBV7-9 to TRBJ2-2; TCRdb selects TRBD1, and the lack of DNA leaves this call unchecked. Sequencing was done on a sample of blood. This receptor was taken from a human donor with ulcerative colitis or Crohn's disease, or a healthy co-twin of an affected twin (not recorded which). The CDR3 reads CASSPYRDRGTGELFF. Supplemented by reference TRBV7-9 and TRBJ2-2, the full variable domain reads DTGVSQNPRHKITKRGQNVTFRCDPISEHNRLYWYRQTLGQGPEFLTYFQNEAQLEKSRLLSDRFSAERPKGSFSTLEIQRTEQGDSAMYLCASSPYRDRGTGELFFGEGSRLTVL.